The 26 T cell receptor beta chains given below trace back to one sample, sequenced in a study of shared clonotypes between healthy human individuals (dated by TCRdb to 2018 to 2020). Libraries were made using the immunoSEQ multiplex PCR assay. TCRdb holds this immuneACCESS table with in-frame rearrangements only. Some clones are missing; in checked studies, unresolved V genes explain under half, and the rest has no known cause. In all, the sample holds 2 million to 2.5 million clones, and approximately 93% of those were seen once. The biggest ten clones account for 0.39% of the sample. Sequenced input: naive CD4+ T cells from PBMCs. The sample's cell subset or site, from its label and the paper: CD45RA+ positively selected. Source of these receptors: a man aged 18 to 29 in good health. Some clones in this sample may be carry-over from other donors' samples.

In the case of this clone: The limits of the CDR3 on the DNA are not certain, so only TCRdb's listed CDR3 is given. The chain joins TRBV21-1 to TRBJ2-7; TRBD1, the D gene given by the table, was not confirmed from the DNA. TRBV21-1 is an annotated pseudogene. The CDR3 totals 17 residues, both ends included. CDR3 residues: CASSKAGFGQGAVEQYF.

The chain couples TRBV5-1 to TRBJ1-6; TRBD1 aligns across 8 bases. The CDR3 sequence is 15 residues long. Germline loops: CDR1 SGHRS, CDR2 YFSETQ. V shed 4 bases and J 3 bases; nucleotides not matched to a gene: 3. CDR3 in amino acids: CASSSGQGYNSPLHF. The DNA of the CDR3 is TGCGCCAGCAGCAGCGGACAGGGCTATAATTCACCCCTCCACTTT. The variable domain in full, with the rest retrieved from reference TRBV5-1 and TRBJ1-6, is KAGVTQTPRYLIKTRGQQVTLSCSPISGHRSVSWYQQTPGQGLQFLFEYFSETQRNKGNFPGRFSGRQFSNSRSEMNVSTLELGDSALYLCASSSGQGYNSPLHFGNGTRLTVT.

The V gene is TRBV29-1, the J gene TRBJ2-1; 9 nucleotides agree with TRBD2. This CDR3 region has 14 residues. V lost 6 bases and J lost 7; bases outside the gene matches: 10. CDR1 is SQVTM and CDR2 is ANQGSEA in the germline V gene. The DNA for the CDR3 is TGCAGCGTCGCGACTAGCGGTCTTAGGAATGAGCAGTTCTTC. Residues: CSVATSGLRNEQFF.

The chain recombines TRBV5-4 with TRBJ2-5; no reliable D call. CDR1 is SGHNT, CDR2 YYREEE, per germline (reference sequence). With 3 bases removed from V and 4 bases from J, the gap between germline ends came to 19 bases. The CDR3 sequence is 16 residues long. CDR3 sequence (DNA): TGTGCCAGCAGCTCGGCGAAGGTTCCTATCAGAGAGACCCAGTACTTC. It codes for CASSSAKVPIRETQYF. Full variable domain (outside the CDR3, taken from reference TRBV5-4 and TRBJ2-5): ETGVTQSPTHLIKTRGQQVTLRCSSQSGHNTVSWYQQALGQGPQFIFQYYREEENGRGNFPPRFSGLQFPNYSSELNVNALELDDSALYLCASSSAKVPIRETQYFGPGTRLLVL.

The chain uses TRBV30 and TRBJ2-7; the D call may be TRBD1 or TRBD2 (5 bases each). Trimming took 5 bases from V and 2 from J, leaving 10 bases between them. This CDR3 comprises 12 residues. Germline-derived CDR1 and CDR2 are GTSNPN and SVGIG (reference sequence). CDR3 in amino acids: CAWGDLTYEQYF. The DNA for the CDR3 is TGTGCCTGGGGGGACCTTACCTACGAGCAGTACTTC. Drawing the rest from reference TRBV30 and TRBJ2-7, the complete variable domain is SQTIHQWPATLVQPVGSPLSLECTVEGTSNPNLYWYRQAAGRGLQLLFYSVGIGQISSEVPQNLSASRPQDRQFILSSKKLLLSDSGFYLCAWGDLTYEQYFGPGTRLTVT.

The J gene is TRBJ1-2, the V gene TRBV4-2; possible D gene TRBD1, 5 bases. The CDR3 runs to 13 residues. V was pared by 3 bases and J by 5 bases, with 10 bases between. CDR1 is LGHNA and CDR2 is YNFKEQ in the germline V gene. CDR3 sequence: CASSQERGYGYTF. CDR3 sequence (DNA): TGTGCCAGCAGCCAGGAGCGGGGGTATGGCTACACCTTC.

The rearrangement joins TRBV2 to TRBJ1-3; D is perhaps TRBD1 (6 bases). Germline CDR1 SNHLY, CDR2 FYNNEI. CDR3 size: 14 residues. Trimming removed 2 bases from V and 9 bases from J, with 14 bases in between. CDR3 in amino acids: CASSETRGRGTIYF. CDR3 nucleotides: TGTGCCAGCAGTGAAACGCGGGGCAGGGGCACCATATATTTT.

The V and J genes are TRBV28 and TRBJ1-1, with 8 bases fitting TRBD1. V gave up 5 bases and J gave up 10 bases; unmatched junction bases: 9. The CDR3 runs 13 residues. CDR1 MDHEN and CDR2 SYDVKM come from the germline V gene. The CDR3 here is CASSATGGRVAFF. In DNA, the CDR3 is TGTGCCAGCAGTGCTACAGGGGGTAGAGTAGCTTTCTTT.

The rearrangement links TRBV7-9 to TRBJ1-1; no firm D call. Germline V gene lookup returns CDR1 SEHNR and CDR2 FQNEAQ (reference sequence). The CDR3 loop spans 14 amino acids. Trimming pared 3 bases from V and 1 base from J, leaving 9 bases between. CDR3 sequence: CASSFAHSNTEAFF. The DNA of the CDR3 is TGTGCCAGCAGCTTTGCACACTCGAACACTGAAGCTTTCTTT.

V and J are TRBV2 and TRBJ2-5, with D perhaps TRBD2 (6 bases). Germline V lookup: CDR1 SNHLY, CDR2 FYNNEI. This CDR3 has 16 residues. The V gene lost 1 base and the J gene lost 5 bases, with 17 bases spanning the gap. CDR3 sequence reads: CASSEGRMTRRETQYF. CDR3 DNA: TGTGCCAGCAGTGAAGGCCGGATGACTAGGCGTGAGACCCAGTACTTC.

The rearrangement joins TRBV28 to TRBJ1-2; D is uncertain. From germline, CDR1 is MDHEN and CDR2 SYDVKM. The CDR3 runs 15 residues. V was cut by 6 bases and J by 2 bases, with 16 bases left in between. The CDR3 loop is CASRPPGRGNYGYTF. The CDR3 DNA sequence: TGTGCCAGCAGACCCCCAGGTCGCGGGAACTATGGCTACACCTTC.

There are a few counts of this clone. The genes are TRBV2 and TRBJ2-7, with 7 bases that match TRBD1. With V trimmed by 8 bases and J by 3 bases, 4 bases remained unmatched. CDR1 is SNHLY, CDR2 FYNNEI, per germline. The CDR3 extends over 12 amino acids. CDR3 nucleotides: TGTGCCAGCCGGACAGGATACTACGAGCAGTACTTC. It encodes CASRTGYYEQYF.

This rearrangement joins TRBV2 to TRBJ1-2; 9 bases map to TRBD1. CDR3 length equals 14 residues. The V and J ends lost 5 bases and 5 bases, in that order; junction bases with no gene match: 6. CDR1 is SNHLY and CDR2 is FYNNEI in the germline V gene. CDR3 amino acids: CASSQGQGRYGYTF. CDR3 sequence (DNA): TGTGCCAGCAGTCAAGGACAGGGGAGATATGGCTACACCTTC.

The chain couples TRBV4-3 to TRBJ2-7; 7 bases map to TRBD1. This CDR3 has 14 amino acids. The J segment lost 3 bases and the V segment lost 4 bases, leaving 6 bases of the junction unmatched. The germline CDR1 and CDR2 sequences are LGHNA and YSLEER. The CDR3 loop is CASSRRDRDYEQYF. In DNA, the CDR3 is TGCGCCAGCAGCCGAAGGGACAGAGACTACGAGCAGTACTTC.

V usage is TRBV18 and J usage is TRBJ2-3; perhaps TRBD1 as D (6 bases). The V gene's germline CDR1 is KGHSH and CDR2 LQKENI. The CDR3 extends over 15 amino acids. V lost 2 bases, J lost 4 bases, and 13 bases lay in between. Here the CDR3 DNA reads TGTGCCAGCTCACCATTTCAGACAGGATCAGATACGCAGTATTTT. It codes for CASSPFQTGSDTQYF.

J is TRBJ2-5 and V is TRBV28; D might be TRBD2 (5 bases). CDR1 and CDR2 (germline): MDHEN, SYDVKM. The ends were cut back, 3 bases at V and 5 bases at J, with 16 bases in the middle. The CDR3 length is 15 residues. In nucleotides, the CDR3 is TGTGCCAGCAGTTTCGTCCAGGCGGGTGCGGAGACCCAGTACTTC. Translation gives CASSFVQAGAETQYF. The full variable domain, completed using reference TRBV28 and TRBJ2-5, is DVKVTQSSRYLVKRTGEKVFLECVQDMDHENMFWYRQDPGLGLRLIYFSYDVKMKEKGDIPEGYSVSREKKERFSLILESASTNQTSMYLCASSFVQAGAETQYFGPGTRLLVL.

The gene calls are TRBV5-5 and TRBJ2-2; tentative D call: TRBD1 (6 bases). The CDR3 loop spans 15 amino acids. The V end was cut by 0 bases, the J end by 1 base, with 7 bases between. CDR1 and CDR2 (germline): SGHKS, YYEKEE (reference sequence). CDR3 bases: TGTGCCAGCAGCTTGGTACAGGGGAACACCGGGGAGCTGTTTTTT. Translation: CASSLVQGNTGELFF.

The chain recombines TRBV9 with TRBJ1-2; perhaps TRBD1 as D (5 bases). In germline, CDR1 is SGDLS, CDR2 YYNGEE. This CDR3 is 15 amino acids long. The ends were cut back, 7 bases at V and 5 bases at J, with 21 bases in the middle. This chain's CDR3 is CASRGPGTEGYGYTF. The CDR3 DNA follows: TGTGCCAGCCGCGGACCGGGGACGGAGGGTTATGGCTACACCTTC.

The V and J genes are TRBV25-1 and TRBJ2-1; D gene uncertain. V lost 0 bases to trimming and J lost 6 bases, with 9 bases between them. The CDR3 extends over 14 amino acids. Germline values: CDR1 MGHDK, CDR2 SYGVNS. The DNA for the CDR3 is TGTGCCAGCAGTGAATACATCGGCGGCAATGAGCAGTTCTTC. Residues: CASSEYIGGNEQFF.

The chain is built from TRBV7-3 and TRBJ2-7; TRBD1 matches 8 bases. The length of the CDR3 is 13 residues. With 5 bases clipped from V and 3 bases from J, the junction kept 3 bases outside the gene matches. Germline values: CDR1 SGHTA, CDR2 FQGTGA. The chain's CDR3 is CASSVGTGYEQYF. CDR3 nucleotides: TGTGCCAGCAGCGTTGGGACAGGCTACGAGCAGTACTTC.

This chain's CDR3 is CASNLPSGKGVNEQFF. Here the CDR3 DNA reads TGCGCCAGCAATCTCCCCAGCGGGAAAGGGGTCAATGAGCAGTTCTTC. V usage is TRBV5-1 and J usage is TRBJ2-1, with 7 bases aligning to TRBD2. Germline CDR1 reads SGHRS; CDR2 reads YFSETQ. This CDR3 spans 16 amino acids. With V trimmed by 6 bases and J by 6 bases, 15 bases remained unmatched.

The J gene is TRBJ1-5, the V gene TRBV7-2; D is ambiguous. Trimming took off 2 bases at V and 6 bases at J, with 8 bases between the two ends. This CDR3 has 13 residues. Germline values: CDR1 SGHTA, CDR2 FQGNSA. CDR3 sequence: CASSLLLGQPQHF. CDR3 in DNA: TGTGCCAGCAGCTTATTGCTGGGTCAGCCCCAGCATTTT.

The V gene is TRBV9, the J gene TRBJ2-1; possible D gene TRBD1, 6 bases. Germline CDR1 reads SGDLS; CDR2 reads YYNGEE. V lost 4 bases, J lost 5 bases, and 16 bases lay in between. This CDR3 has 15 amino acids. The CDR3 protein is CASSLSPDRDNEQFF. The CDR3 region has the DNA TGTGCCAGCAGCCTCTCCCCGGACAGAGACAATGAGCAGTTCTTC.

CDR3 sequence (DNA): TGTGCTAGTGGTTTGACCTTGGCCGGGAAACCGGACACTGAAGCTTTCTTT. Translation gives CASGLTLAGKPDTEAFF. J is TRBJ1-1 and V is TRBV12-5; no clear D gene. CDR1 and CDR2 from the germline V gene are LGHNT and FRNRAP. The CDR3 loop spans 17 amino acids. V was clipped by 2 bases and J by 3 bases, with 19 bases between them.

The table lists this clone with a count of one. CDR3 sequence reads: CASSVLGISNYGYTF. The CDR3 DNA reads TGTGCCAGCAGCGTGCTTGGGATCTCGAACTATGGCTACACCTTC. The V and J genes are TRBV9 and TRBJ1-2; D uncertain. This CDR3 has 15 amino acids. CDR1 is SGDLS and CDR2 is YYNGEE in the germline V gene. V was pared by 2 bases and J by 2 bases, with 13 bases between.

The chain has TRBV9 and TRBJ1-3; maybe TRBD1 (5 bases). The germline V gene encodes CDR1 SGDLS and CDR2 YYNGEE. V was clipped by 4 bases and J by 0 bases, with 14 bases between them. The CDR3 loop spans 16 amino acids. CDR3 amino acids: CASSQAWGGSGNTIYF. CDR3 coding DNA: TGTGCCAGCAGCCAAGCTTGGGGGGGCTCTGGAAACACCATATATTTT.